This T cell receptor beta chain was recovered during a study of OX40 agonist ivuxolimab in advanced cancers. In the study overall: Patients got intravenous ivuxolimab at 0.01 to 10 mg/kg every 2 weeks. Whole-study findings and limits: Relative to CD4+, CD8+ T cells held more expanded clones on average. In a subset of nonresponders, normalized T-cell clonal expansion was also low.

Method: immunoSEQ multiplex PCR; TCRdb's copy keeps in-frame clones and lacks some. In the table there are about 64,000 clones, 80% to 90% of which are singletons. With regard to this clone: Its antigen is undetermined.

Germline CDR1 SGHNT, CDR2 YENEEA. The germline V and J ends were trimmed by 1 base and 9 bases, with 14 bases remaining between them. There are 14 residues in the CDR3. The clonotype was recovered from an adult with an advanced solid tumor such as melanoma, head and neck, liver or kidney cancer. The rearrangement links TRBV11-3 to TRBJ2-3, with a weak D call TRBD2 (5 bases). The sample consisted of CD4+ or CD8+ T cells sorted from blood, taken in a trial of the OX40 agonist ivuxolimab. CDR3 loop: CASSLGAAARTQYF. In DNA, the CDR3 is TGTGCCAGCAGCTTAGGGGCAGCGGCGAGAACGCAGTATTTT.